These T cell receptor beta chains were read from a single sample in a study of identical twins. TCRdb called the 5' RACE reads again in MiXCR, with one record for every CDR3 protein. This table has about 790,000 distinct CDR3 sequences, roughly 20% appearing once. Separately, the same data were catalogued under a study of T cells expressing NK-cell markers.

Sequencing was carried out using PBMCs. Every receptor here comes from a woman aged 18-29 years in good health. CDR3s include the opening cysteine and the closing phenylalanine or tryptophan. D genes are given only for firm matches. Clone size is stated in some rows and not others, as once, few, many or a class when expanded.

>.|TRBJ2-7|.|TRBV9
TGTGCCAGCAGCGTAGGGCCTAGCGCCCTTCTCTACGAGCAGTACTTC
CASSVGPSALLYEQYF
>.|TRBJ1-2|.|TRBV7-8
TGTGCCAGCAGCACCACAATCTATGGCTACACCTTC
CASSTTIYGYTF
>few|TRBJ2-1|.|TRBV6-2/TRBV6-3
TGTGCCAGCAGTTACCGCCAGGGCGCCCACAATGAGCAGTTCTTC
CASSYRQGAHNEQFF
>.|TRBJ2-7|.|TRBV5-1
TGCGCCAGCAGCTTGGAGCAGGGGTTCTACGAGCAGTACTTC
CASSLEQGFYEQYF
>few|TRBJ1-2|TRBD1|TRBV4-3
TGCGCCAGCAGCCAAGATATAGCCAGGGGGGTATATGGCTACACCTTC
CASSQDIARGVYGYTF
>.|TRBJ1-1|.|TRBV7-9
TGTGCCAGCAGCTTAGTGCCATCCGCTGAAGCTTTCTTT
CASSLVPSAEAFF
>many|TRBJ2-1|.|TRBV5-1
TGCGCCAGCAGCTTGGGCAGGGACAATGAGCAGTTCTTC
CASSLGRDNEQFF
>many|TRBJ1-5|.|TRBV12-3/TRBV12-4
TGTGCCAGCAGTTTAGGGGAGCCCCAGCATTTT
CASSLGEPQHF
>.|TRBJ2-7|TRBD1|TRBV15
TGTGCCACCAGCAGGGACGGGACAGGGACCTACGAGCAGTACTTC
CATSRDGTGTYEQYF
>few|TRBJ1-2|.|TRBV20-1
TGCAGTGCTAGAGGGTCATCCGCCTATGGCTACACCTTC
CSARGSSAYGYTF
>few|TRBJ2-1|.|TRBV4-2
TGTGCCAGCAGCCCAAGTGGAGGCGTGGGGAATGAGCAGTTCTTC
CASSPSGGVGNEQFF
>few|TRBJ2-7|.|TRBV19
TGTGCCAGTAGTATGGCGGCCACCTCCTACGAGCAGTACTTC
CASSMAATSYEQYF
>few|TRBJ2-6|.|TRBV10-3
TGTGCCATCAGTGAGGAGCCACACCAAGTCCTGACTTTC
CAISEEPHQVLTF
>few|TRBJ1-1|TRBD1|TRBV5-1
TGCGCCAGCAGGAAGACAGGGGTCACTGAAGCTTTCTTT
CASRKTGVTEAFF
>.|TRBJ2-1|.|TRBV2
TGTGCCAGCAGTGAAGTGGTCTGGGACAATGAGCAGTTCTTC
CASSEVVWDNEQFF
>few|TRBJ2-7|.|TRBV10-3
TGTGCCAACGAAGACAGTAGACGTGTCAAGTACTTC
CANEDSRRVKYF
>.|TRBJ2-5|.|TRBV7-2
TGTGCCAGCAGCCCTATCCGCGAGACCCAGTACTTC
CASSPIRETQYF
>few|TRBJ2-7|TRBD2|TRBV5-1
TGCGCCAGCAGCTTGGCCGACGGAGCGGGAGGGCCCTACGAGCAGTACTTC
CASSLADGAGGPYEQYF
>.|TRBJ2-1|TRBD2|TRBV12-3/TRBV12-4
TGTGCCAGCAGGGGACTAGCGGGATACCCCGGTGAGCAGTTCTTC
CASRGLAGYPGEQFF
>.|TRBJ2-7|.|TRBV5-1
TGCGCCAGCAGCTTTCGGGGTGGGTCCGTCCCTCAGGAGCAGTACTTC
CASSFRGGSVPQEQYF
>few|TRBJ2-6|.|TRBV12-3/TRBV12-4
TGTGCCAGCAGGACGGGGAGCTCTGGGGCCAACGTCCTGACTTTC
CASRTGSSGANVLTF
>few|TRBJ2-1|TRBD2|TRBV6-2/TRBV6-3
TGTGCCAGCAAACTAGCGGGAGTTGTTAGTGAGCAGTTCTTC
CASKLAGVVSEQFF
>.|TRBJ2-1|TRBD2|TRBV12-3/TRBV12-4
TGTGCCAGCAGTCCTGGGACTAGCGGGGGGGGTAATGAGCAGTTCTTC
CASSPGTSGGGNEQFF
>.|TRBJ2-3|.|TRBV4-3
TGCGCCAGCAGCCAGGGGGTGACAGACAGCACAGATACGCAGTATTTT
CASSQGVTDSTDTQYF
>few|TRBJ2-1|TRBD2|TRBV29-1
TGCAGCGTTGAGGGGACTAGCGGGGGGGCCTACAATGAGCAGTTCTTC
CSVEGTSGGAYNEQFF
>.|TRBJ1-1|.|TRBV29-1
TGCAGCGTTGTAAGACTAACTGAAGCTTTCTTT
CSVVRLTEAFF
>few|TRBJ1-5|TRBD1|TRBV5-5
TGTGCCAGCAGCTTGCAGGGGGCGCAGGGCCAGCCCCAGCATTTT
CASSLQGAQGQPQHF
>.|TRBJ2-1|TRBD1|TRBV5-1
TGCGCCAGCAGCTGGGGTGACAGGGATGGTGAGCAGTTCTTC
CASSWGDRDGEQFF
>.|TRBJ2-1|TRBD1|TRBV11-3
TGTGCCAGCAGCATAACAGGGGTCGCGTTCTTC
CASSITGVAFF
>many|TRBJ2-5|.|TRBV12-3/TRBV12-4
TGTGCCAGCAGTTTCACTGAGACCCAGTACTTC
CASSFTETQYF
>many|TRBJ1-1|TRBD1|TRBV7-8
TGTGCCAGCAGCTTTTCCGGGACAGGGAACACTGAAGCTTTCTTT
CASSFSGTGNTEAFF
>few|TRBJ2-5|.|TRBV20-1
TGCAGTGTGGTCCTAGGGGAGACCCAGTACTTC
CSVVLGETQYF
>few|TRBJ1-5|.|TRBV6-4
TGTGCCAGCAGTGACTCTAAGCCCCTCGCGGGCAATCAGCCCCAGCATTTT
CASSDSKPLAGNQPQHF
>.|TRBJ2-3|TRBD1|TRBV7-6
TGTGCCAGCAGCTTCAGGGGGAGCGCAGATACGCAGTATTTT
CASSFRGSADTQYF
>.|TRBJ2-7|.|TRBV11-2
TGTGCCAGCAGCGCACACCTAGCTTCCGACGAGCAGTACTTC
CASSAHLASDEQYF
>few|TRBJ2-7|TRBD2|TRBV20-1
TGCAGTGCTAGAGAGACTAGCGGTTGGGGCCAATACGAGCAGTACTTC
CSARETSGWGQYEQYF
>many|TRBJ2-5|TRBD2|TRBV20-1
TGCAGTGCTCCGGAGCGGGGGATCGAGACCCAGTACTTC
CSAPERGIETQYF
>few|TRBJ2-3|.|TRBV5-1
TGCGCCAGCAGCTTGGCCGCTAGCCCGGATACGCAGTATTTT
CASSLAASPDTQYF
>.|TRBJ1-2|.|TRBV12-3/TRBV12-4
TGTGCCAGCACCCCGAACGTTCGCGATGGCTACACCTTC
CASTPNVRDGYTF
>.|TRBJ2-2|.|TRBV7-2
TGTGCCAGCAGCTTAGGCTACCACGGGTCCGGGGAGCTGTTTTTT
CASSLGYHGSGELFF